This TCR beta chain appears in the sequencing data of a study of control samples from healthy donors and cancer patients. Assay used: immunoSEQ multiplex PCR; TCRdb lists only in-frame clones, some missing. The data show 170,000 or so clones, with 90% to 95% seen just once and roughly 1.6% held by the top ten. In germline, CDR1 is LGHDT, CDR2 YNNKEL (reference sequence). Trimming took off 6 bases at V and 9 bases at J, with 15 bases between the two ends. CDR3 length: 14 amino acids. V gene TRBV3-1 (or the pseudogene TRBV3-2) combines with J gene TRBJ1-6; a weak D match, TRBD1 (5 bases). The sample was blood. The sequence came from a man younger than 30 in good health. This chain's CDR3 is CASSPDSYLSPLHF. The CDR3 nucleotides are TGTGCCAGCAGTCCCGACAGTTACCTTTCACCCCTCCACTTT.